This T cell receptor (beta chain) originates from a study of blood T cell repertoires in COVID-19. Turning to the study itself: COVID-19 samples, acute and convalescent, were from the United States, Italy and Spain. In each case, the material was cDNA or gDNA derived from T cells, B-cell-depleted T cells, or PBMCs.

Enrolment of Seattle patients took place during active infection, and they were followed longitudinally. Germline V gene data show CDR1 as LGHNA and CDR2 as YSLEER. The trim removed 2 bases at V and 4 bases at J, leaving 6 bases unmatched. The CDR3 has 16 residues. Repertoires were generated with immunoSEQ multiplex PCR, while TCRdb's copy carries only in-frame clones and drops some. The sample includes 200,000 to 250,000 clones, 70% to 90% seen only once; the top ten take around 9.6%. Material for sequencing was peripheral blood. V gene TRBV4-3 combines with J gene TRBJ2-1; 9 bases agree with TRBD2. The origin of this receptor is a woman between 50 and 59 years old with COVID-19, enrolled during active disease. As DNA, the CDR3 is TGCGCCAGCAGCCAATCCTTGCGGGGGGGGTACAATGAGCAGTTCTTC. This encodes CASSQSLRGGYNEQFF.